This entry lists 11 T cell receptor beta chains sequenced from one sample in a study of T-cell memory formation after mild COVID-19. In TCRdb, the 5' RACE reads were re-called with MiXCR into one record per CDR3 protein. The repertoire has about 110,000 distinct CDR3 sequences, approximately 15% of them found once; the top ten carry 28%. Sequences were obtained from PBMCs or a T cell subset sorted from them (not recorded which). Receptor source: an adult woman who had mild COVID-19 (a few samples of this study predate the infection). Cell type and time point are not known.

As DNA, the CDR3 is TGCAGTGCTAGAGAAGGTGACATAGCTAACTATGGCTACACCTTC. It specifies CSAREGDIANYGYTF. The V and J genes are TRBV20-1 and TRBJ1-2; D ambiguous. V lost 0 bases, J lost 0 bases, and 11 bases lay in between. CDR3 length: 15 amino acids. Germline CDR1 is DFQATT and CDR2 is SNEGSKA (reference sequence).

This sequence joins TRBV4-1 and TRBJ1-1, with a weak D call TRBD1 (5 bases). From germline, CDR1 is MGHRA and CDR2 YSYEKL. The CDR3 is 16 amino acids. Trimming took off 0 bases at V and 4 bases at J, with 15 bases between the two ends. The CDR3 sequence: CASSQDWRDGATEAFF. CDR3 DNA sequence: TGCGCCAGCAGCCAAGATTGGAGGGACGGGGCCACTGAAGCTTTCTTT.

Regarding this clonotype: A junction end diverges from the germline sequence, so it may reflect a read error. The CDR3 DNA reads TGTGCCAGCAGCCAAGTCTCTGGGATAATGAACACTGCAGCTTTCTTT. Its protein is CASSQVSGIMNTAAFF. The J gene is TRBJ1-1, the V gene TRBV14; no clear D gene. The CDR3 contains 16 residues. Germline V gene data show CDR1 as SGHDN and CDR2 as FVKESK.

In its sample, this clonotype was seen many times. This sequence joins TRBV7-6 and TRBJ2-1; D remains unclear. CDR1 and CDR2 from the germline V gene are SGHVS and FNYEAQ. The ends were cut back, 5 bases at V and 8 bases at J, with 16 bases in the middle. The CDR3 consists of 14 residues. The CDR3 bases are TGTGCCAGCAGCCCCGACTCGGCGGACGATGAGCAGTTCTTC. Translating it yields CASSPDSADDEQFF.

There are many counts of this clonotype. V usage is TRBV7-8 and J usage is TRBJ2-1; TRBD2 might be the D (6 bases). The CDR3 runs 14 residues. Germline CDR1 is SGHVS and CDR2 is FQNEAQ. V was pared by 8 bases and J by 6 bases, with 17 bases between. The CDR3 DNA reads TGTGCCAGCCGGGCCGGGGGAGACTTCAATGAGCAGTTCTTC. Protein product: CASRAGGDFNEQFF.

In this sample, this clonotype turned up a few times. The rearrangement uses TRBV5-5 and TRBJ1-1, with a possible D match to TRBD1 (5 bases). The CDR3 length is 15 residues. The V and J ends lost 4 bases and 3 bases respectively, with 16 bases between them. Germline CDR1 reads SGHKS; CDR2 reads YYEKEE (reference sequence). The CDR3 bases are TGTGCCAGCAGCCCTCACACCGTCAGGGACACTGAAGCTTTCTTT. Protein: CASSPHTVRDTEAFF.

CDR3: CASSHGLANDEQFF. CDR3 bases: TGTGCCAGCAGCCACGGACTAGCAAATGATGAGCAGTTCTTC. The chain joins TRBV7-8 to TRBJ2-1, with 8 nucleotides matching TRBD2. Germline values: CDR1 SGHVS, CDR2 FQNEAQ. J gave up 8 bases and V 5 bases, and 8 bases lay outside the gene matches. This CDR3 is 14 amino acids long.

This clonotype was found many times. The chain employs TRBV20-1 and TRBJ2-1, with a possible D match to TRBD2 (6 bases). Per the germline V gene, CDR1 is DFQATT and CDR2 is SNEGSKA (reference sequence). The V and J ends lost 1 base and 3 bases respectively, with 19 bases between them. The CDR3 extends over 17 amino acids. The CDR3 spells CSARALVSGQSYNEQFF. The CDR3 nucleotides read TGCAGTGCTAGAGCGCTAGTCAGCGGGCAAAGCTACAATGAGCAGTTCTTC.

This clonotype was detected only a few times. The chain employs TRBV3-1 and TRBJ2-7; TRBD1 matches at 7 bases. Germline V gene sequence: CDR1 LGHDT, CDR2 YNNKEL (reference sequence). Trimming cost V 4 bases and J 2 bases; bases outside gene matches: 5. This CDR3 contains 14 residues. In DNA form, the CDR3 reads TGTGCCAGCAGCCCCGGGACAGATACCTACGAGCAGTACTTC. This sequence encodes CASSPGTDTYEQYF.

This clonotype was detected a few times. This chain uses TRBV27 with TRBJ1-2; tentative D call: TRBD1 (5 bases). The CDR3 loop spans 14 amino acids. Trimming shortened V by 0 bases and J by 4 bases, and 9 bases separated the two germline ends. CDR1 and CDR2 from the germline V gene are MNHEY and SMNVEV (reference sequence). DNA for the CDR3: TGTGCCAGCAGTTTATCTACCGGGGCCTATGGCTACACCTTC. It yields the protein CASSLSTGAYGYTF.

A few counts support this clonotype. The rearrangement uses TRBV10-2 and TRBJ2-3; TRBD2 is a possible D gene (7 bases). The germline V gene has CDR1 WSHSY and CDR2 SAAADI. CDR3 size: 15 residues. With 8 bases removed from V and 1 base from J, the gap between germline ends came to 16 bases. The CDR3 region has the DNA TGCGCCAGCTTCTGGAGGGGGGGGGGCACAGATACGCAGTATTTT. Its translation is CASFWRGGGTDTQYF.